This TCR beta chain was captured in a study of T cells after somatic rescue of genetic block. Germline V gene sequence: CDR1 MDHEN, CDR2 SYDVKM. The CDR3 loop spans 15 amino acids. V gave up 6 bases and J gave up 3 bases, with 16 bases separating them. Repertoires were generated with immunoSEQ multiplex PCR, while TCRdb's copy carries only in-frame clones and drops some. The sample records about 68,000 clones, around 92% being singletons. This sequence originates from a man between 40 and 49 years old. The rearrangement joins TRBV28 to TRBJ2-3; tentative D call: TRBD2 (6 bases). Input material: peripheral blood mononuclear cells (PBMCs). Written as DNA, the CDR3 is TGTGCCAGCAGCCCCGGGAGTTGGGGGACAGATACGCAGTATTTT. This sequence encodes CASSPGSWGTDTQYF.